The 16 T cell receptor beta chains reported below all come from one sample, sequenced in a study of control samples from healthy donors and cancer patients. Here immunoSEQ multiplex PCR was the method, and the copy in TCRdb shows in-frame clones only, minus some. The sample records 90,000 to 100,000 clones, about 80% being singletons. Sequenced sample: blood. Receptors originate from a woman aged 25 to 39 in good health.

The chain employs TRBV5-8 and TRBJ1-6, with D perhaps TRBD1 (6 bases). The CDR3 has 16 residues. Trimming removed 4 bases from V and 7 bases from J, with 18 bases in between. Germline loops: CDR1 SGHTS, CDR2 YDEGEE. CDR3 protein: CASSQIGTTANSPLHF. Written as DNA, the CDR3 is TGTGCCAGCAGCCAAATAGGGACAACTGCAAATTCACCCCTCCACTTT.

The J gene is TRBJ2-6, the V gene TRBV9; TRBD1 agrees at 8 bases. V dropped 2 bases and J dropped 0; count of bases not matched to a gene: 7. Germline V gene sequence: CDR1 SGDLS, CDR2 YYNGEE. CDR3 length equals 18 residues. The CDR3 sequence is CASSVASGGRSGANVLTF. Written as DNA, the CDR3 is TGTGCCAGCAGCGTGGCGTCAGGGGGCCGCTCTGGGGCCAACGTCCTGACTTTC. Drawing the rest from reference TRBV9 and TRBJ2-6, the complete variable domain is DSGVTQTPKHLITATGQRVTLRCSPRSGDLSVYWYQQSLDQGLQFLIQYYNGEERAKGNILERFSAQQFPDLHSELNLSSLELGDSALYFCASSVASGGRSGANVLTFGAGSRLTVL.

This chain joins TRBV7-6 and TRBJ2-3; D is undetermined. The V gene lost 0 bases and the J gene lost 0 bases, with 4 bases spanning the gap. This CDR3 spans 14 amino acids. From germline, CDR1 is SGHVS and CDR2 FNYEAQ. CDR3 in DNA: TGTGCCAGCAGCTTAGCTGGGAGCACAGATACGCAGTATTTT. Translated, it gives CASSLAGSTDTQYF.

CDR3: CASSLAGAGANVLTF. The CDR3 coding sequence is TGTGCCAGCAGCCTCGCCGGAGCTGGGGCCAACGTCCTGACTTTC. This sequence joins TRBV5-4 and TRBJ2-6; D call uncertain. The ends were cut back, 4 bases at V and 2 bases at J, with 10 bases in the middle. CDR3 length equals 15 residues. In germline, CDR1 is SGHNT, CDR2 YYREEE (reference sequence).

V usage is TRBV30 and J usage is TRBJ1-5, with 8 bases matching TRBD1. Trimming took 2 bases from V and 4 from J; bases not matched to a gene: 4. The V gene's germline CDR1 is GTSNPN and CDR2 SVGIG (reference sequence). The CDR3 has 14 amino acids. CDR3 in amino acids: CAWSTRTGNQPQHF. The CDR3 coding sequence is TGTGCCTGGAGTACCCGGACAGGGAATCAGCCCCAGCATTTT.

The genes are TRBV3-1 (or the pseudogene TRBV3-2) and TRBJ1-2; no firm D call. V was trimmed by 4 bases and J by 4 bases, leaving 13 bases between them. The germline V gene has CDR1 LGHDT and CDR2 YNNKEL (reference sequence). The CDR3 has 14 amino acids. For the CDR3, the DNA is TGTGCCAGCAGCCCACGACACCACCTCTATGGCTACACCTTC. Translated, it gives CASSPRHHLYGYTF.

The gene calls are TRBV24-1 and TRBJ1-1, with D possibly being TRBD1 (5 bases). Germline V gives CDR1 KGHDR, CDR2 SFDVKD. The V end was cut by 6 bases, the J end by 1 base, with 11 bases between. The CDR3 spans 14 residues. The CDR3 is CATSTGRGNTEAFF. Here the CDR3 DNA reads TGTGCCACCAGTACGGGGCGTGGGAACACTGAAGCTTTCTTT.

In this sample, this clone turned up once. This chain links TRBV19 with TRBJ1-1, with 7 bases fitting TRBD1. The ends lost 5 bases at V and 5 bases at J; junction bases unmatched: 11. Germline CDR1 is LNHDA and CDR2 is SQIVND (reference sequence). The CDR3 has 15 amino acids. The CDR3 bases are TGTGCCAGTAGTTTCCCCCGGCAGGGGGGAACTGAAGCTTTCTTT. Residues: CASSFPRQGGTEAFF. The variable domain in full, completed from reference TRBV19 and TRBJ1-1, reads DGGITQSPKYLFRKEGQNVTLSCEQNLNHDAMYWYRQDPGQGLRLIYYSQIVNDFQKGDIAEGYSVSREKKESFPLTVTSAQKNPTAFYLCASSFPRQGGTEAFFGQGTRLTVV.

The J gene is TRBJ2-3, the V gene TRBV24-1, with D hard to call. V lost 4 bases and J lost 6, with 7 bases in between. The CDR3 is 12 amino acids. In germline, CDR1 is KGHDR, CDR2 SFDVKD. The CDR3 here is CATSEPYDTQYF. CDR3 sequence (DNA): TGTGCCACCAGTGAGCCGTACGATACGCAGTATTTT.

Only a few counts were recorded for this clone. The chain is built from TRBV12-3 or TRBV12-4 and TRBJ2-3; D is perhaps TRBD1 (6 bases). This CDR3 region has 13 residues. The ends were cut back, 6 bases at V and 5 bases at J, with 12 bases in the middle. CDR3 amino acids: CASSLRGKDTQYF. The CDR3 DNA reads TGTGCCAGCAGCCTCAGGGGAAAAGATACGCAGTATTTT.

The chain links TRBV14 to TRBJ2-1, with D unresolved. V dropped 4 bases and J dropped 9 bases, with 10 bases sitting between them. Germline loops: CDR1 SGHDN, CDR2 FVKESK. The CDR3 is 12 amino acids. The CDR3 protein is CASSRWSAEQFF. CDR3 coding DNA: TGTGCCAGCAGCCGGTGGTCGGCTGAGCAGTTCTTC.

The V and J genes are TRBV7-9 and TRBJ1-4; TRBD1 agrees at 7 bases. Germline loops: CDR1 SEHNR, CDR2 FQNEAQ (reference sequence). V dropped 0 bases and J dropped 7; count of bases not matched to a gene: 8. The CDR3 runs to 16 residues. CDR3 nucleotide sequence: TGTGCCAGCAGCTTAGCGCTCGGGACAGTAAGTGAAAAACTGTTTTTT. Translated: CASSLALGTVSEKLFF.

There are a few counts of this clone. The chain recombines TRBV5-4 with TRBJ2-2; 7 positions agree with TRBD1. With 5 bases clipped from V and 6 bases from J, the junction kept 13 bases outside the gene matches. Germline assignment: CDR1 SGHNT and CDR2 YYREEE (reference sequence). This CDR3 has 16 residues. This CDR3 reads CASRSIKGARAGELFF. The CDR3 DNA follows: TGTGCCAGCAGATCGATCAAGGGGGCGCGGGCCGGGGAGCTGTTTTTT.

V usage is TRBV5-8 and J usage is TRBJ2-5; TRBD1 agrees at 8 bases. CDR3 length equals 14 residues. Per the germline V gene, CDR1 is SGHTS and CDR2 is YDEGEE. The V and J ends lost 4 bases and 5 bases, in that order; junction bases with no gene match: 7. CDR3 coding DNA: TGTGCCAGCAGCCCGGGACAGGCTGGGGAGACCCAGTACTTC. Its protein is CASSPGQAGETQYF.

The chain carries TRBV18 and TRBJ2-5; 7 positions agree with TRBD1. V lost 3 bases to trimming and J lost 5 bases; unmatched junction nucleotides: 9. Germline V lookup: CDR1 KGHSH, CDR2 LQKENI. The CDR3 is 15 residues long. The CDR3 DNA sequence: TGTGCCAGCTCACCGAGGACAGGCCAGAAGGAGACCCAGTACTTC. Protein product: CASSPRTGQKETQYF.

The chain recombines TRBV10-1 with TRBJ2-2; tentative D call: TRBD2 (7 bases). The CDR3 runs 15 residues. Looked up from germline, CDR1 is WNHNN and CDR2 is SYGVQD (reference sequence). V was trimmed by 3 bases and J by 5 bases, leaving 13 bases between them. CDR3 region: CASSEGGVATGELFF. The CDR3 DNA is TGCGCCAGCAGTGAAGGGGGGGTAGCTACCGGGGAGCTGTTTTTT.